This TCR beta chain was identified during a study of blood T cell repertoires in COVID-19. Overall study context: Acute and convalescent COVID-19 specimens originated in the United States, Italy and Spain. T cells, B-cell-depleted T cells, or PBMCs provided the cDNA or gDNA that served as material.

Seattle patients were enrolled while actively infected and followed longitudinally. Germline values: CDR1 SQVTM, CDR2 ANQGSEA. The CDR3 is 16 residues long. V shed 0 bases, J shed 3 bases, and the junction held 9 bases outside the gene matches. In the source study's methods: Nucleated cell number was recorded as an estimate derived from reference gene primer amplification. Profiled with immunoSEQ multiplex PCR; TCRdb holds only in-frame clones, not every one. The DNA was the basis for D and trimming; V, J and clone size are from that table. The top ten clones hold 2% to 3% of a sample with roughly 80,000 clones, roughly 92% of them seen once.

Source material: peripheral blood. The clonotype comes from a man in his forties or fifties with COVID-19, enrolled during active disease. This sequence joins TRBV29-1 and TRBJ2-3, with 7 bases fitting TRBD2. In DNA, the CDR3 is TGCAGCGTTGAAGATGTGCAGGGAGGGAAGACAGATACGCAGTATTTT. Its translation: CSVEDVQGGKTDTQYF.